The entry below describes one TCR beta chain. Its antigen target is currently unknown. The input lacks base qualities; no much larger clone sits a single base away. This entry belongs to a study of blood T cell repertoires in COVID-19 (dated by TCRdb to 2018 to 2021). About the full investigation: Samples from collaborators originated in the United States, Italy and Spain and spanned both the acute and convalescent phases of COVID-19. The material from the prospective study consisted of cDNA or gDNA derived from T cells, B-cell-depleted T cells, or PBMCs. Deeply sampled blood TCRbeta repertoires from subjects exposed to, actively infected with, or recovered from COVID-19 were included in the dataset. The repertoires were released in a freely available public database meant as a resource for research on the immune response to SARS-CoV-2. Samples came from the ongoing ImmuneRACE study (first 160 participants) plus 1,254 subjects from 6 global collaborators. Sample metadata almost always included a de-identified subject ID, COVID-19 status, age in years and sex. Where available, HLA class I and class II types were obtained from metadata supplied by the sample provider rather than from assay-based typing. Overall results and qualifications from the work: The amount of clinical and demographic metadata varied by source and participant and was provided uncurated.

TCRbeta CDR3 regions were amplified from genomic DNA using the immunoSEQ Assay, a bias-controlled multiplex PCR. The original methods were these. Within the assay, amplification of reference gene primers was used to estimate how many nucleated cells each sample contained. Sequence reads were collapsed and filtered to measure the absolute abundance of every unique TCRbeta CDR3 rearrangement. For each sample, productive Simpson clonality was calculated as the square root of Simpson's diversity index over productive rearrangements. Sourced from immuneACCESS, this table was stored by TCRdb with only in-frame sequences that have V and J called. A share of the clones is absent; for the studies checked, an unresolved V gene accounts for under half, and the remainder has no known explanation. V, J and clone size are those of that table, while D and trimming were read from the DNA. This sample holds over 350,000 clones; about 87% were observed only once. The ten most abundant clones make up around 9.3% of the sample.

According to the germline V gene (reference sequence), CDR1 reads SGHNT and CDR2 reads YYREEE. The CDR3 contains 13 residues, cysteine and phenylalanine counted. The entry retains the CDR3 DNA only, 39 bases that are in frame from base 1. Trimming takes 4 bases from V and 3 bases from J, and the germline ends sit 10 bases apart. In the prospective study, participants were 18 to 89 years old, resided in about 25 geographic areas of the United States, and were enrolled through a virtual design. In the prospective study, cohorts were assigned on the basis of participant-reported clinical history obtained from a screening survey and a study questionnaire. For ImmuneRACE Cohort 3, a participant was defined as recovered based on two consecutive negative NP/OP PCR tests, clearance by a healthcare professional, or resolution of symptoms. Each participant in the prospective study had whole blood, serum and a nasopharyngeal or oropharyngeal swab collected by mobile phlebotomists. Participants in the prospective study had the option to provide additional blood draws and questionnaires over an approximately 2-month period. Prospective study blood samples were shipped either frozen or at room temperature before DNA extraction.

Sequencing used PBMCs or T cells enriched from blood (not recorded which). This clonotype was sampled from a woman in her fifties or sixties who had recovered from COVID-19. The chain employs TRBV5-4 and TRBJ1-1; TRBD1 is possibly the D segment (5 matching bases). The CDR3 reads CASSPDSYTEAFF. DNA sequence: TGTGCCAGCAGCCCTGACAGTTACACTGAAGCTTTCTTT.